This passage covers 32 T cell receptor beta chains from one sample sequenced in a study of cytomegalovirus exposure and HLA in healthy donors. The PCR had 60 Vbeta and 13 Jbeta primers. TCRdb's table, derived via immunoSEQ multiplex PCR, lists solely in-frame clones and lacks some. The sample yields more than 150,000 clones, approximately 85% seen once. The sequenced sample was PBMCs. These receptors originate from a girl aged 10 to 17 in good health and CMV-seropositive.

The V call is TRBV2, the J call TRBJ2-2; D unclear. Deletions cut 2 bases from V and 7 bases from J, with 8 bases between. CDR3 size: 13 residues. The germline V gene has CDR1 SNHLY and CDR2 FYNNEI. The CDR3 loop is CASSENVLGELFF. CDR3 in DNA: TGTGCCAGCAGTGAAAATGTACTCGGGGAGCTGTTTTTT.

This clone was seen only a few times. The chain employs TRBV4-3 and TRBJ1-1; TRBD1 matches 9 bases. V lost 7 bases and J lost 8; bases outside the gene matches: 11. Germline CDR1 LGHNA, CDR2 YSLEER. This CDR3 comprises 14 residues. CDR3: CASTPDRGNVEAFF. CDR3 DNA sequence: TGCGCCAGCACCCCGGACAGGGGAAATGTAGAAGCTTTCTTT.

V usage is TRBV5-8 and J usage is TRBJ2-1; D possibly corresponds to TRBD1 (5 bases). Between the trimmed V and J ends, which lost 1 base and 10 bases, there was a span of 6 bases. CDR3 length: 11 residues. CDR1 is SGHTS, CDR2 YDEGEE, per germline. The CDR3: CASSLRTEQFF. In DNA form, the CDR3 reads TGTGCCAGCAGCTTGCGGACAGAGCAGTTCTTC. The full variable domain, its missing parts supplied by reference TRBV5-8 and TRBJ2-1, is EAGVTQSPTHLIKTRGQQATLRCSPISGHTSVYWYQQALGLGLQFLLWYDEGEERNRGNFPPRFSGRQFPNYSSELNVNALELEDSALYLCASSLRTEQFFGPGTRLTVL.

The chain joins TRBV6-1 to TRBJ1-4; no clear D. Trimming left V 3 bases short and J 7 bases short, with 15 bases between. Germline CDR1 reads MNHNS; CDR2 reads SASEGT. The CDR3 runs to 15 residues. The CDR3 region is CASSDRGFSGEKLFF. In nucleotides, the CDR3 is TGTGCCAGCAGTGATAGAGGCTTCTCGGGTGAAAAACTGTTTTTT.

In DNA, the CDR3 is TGCGCCACCTCGTTATGGGGGCGAGACGCAGATACGCAGTATTTT. Its translation: CATSLWGRDADTQYF. This sequence joins TRBV5-1 and TRBJ2-3, with a possible D match to TRBD1 (6 bases). This CDR3 comprises 15 residues. Trimming left V 9 bases short and J 4 bases short, with 21 bases between. Looked up from germline, CDR1 is SGHRS and CDR2 is YFSETQ.

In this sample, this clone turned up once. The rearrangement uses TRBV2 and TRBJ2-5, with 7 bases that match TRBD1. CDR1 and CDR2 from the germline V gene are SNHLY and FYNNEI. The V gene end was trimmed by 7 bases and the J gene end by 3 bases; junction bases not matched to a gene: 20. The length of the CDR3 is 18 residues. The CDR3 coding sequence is TGTGCCAGCACTGGAACCCCTGAGGACAGGAAAAGTGAAGAGACCCAGTACTTC. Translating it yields CASTGTPEDRKSEETQYF.

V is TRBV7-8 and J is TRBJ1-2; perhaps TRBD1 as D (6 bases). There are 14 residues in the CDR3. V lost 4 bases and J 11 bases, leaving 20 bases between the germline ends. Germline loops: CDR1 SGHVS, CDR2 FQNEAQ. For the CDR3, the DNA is TGTGCCAGCAGCTCGAACCCTAAGGGGGAAGGGTACACCTTC. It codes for CASSSNPKGEGYTF.

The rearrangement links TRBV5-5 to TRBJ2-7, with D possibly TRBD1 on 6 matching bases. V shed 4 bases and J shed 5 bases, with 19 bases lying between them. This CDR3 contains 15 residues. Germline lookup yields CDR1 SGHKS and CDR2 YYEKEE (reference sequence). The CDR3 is CASSPPLRAGDEQYF. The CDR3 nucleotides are TGTGCCAGCAGCCCGCCCTTAAGGGCAGGGGACGAGCAGTACTTC.

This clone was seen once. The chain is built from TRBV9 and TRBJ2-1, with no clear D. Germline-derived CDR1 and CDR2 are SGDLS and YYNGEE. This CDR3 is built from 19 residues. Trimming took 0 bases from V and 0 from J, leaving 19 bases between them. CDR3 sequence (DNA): TGTGCCAGCAGCGTAGGCCTATCCGGCGGCCCGAGCTCCTACAATGAGCAGTTCTTC. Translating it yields CASSVGLSGGPSSYNEQFF.

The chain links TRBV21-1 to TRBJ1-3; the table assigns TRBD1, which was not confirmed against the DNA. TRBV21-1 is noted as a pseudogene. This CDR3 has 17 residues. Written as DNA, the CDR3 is TGTGCCAGCAGCAAAGTGAGGTTGGCAGGGTCTGGAAACACCATATATTTT. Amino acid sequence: CASSKVRLAGSGNTIYF.

CDR3 sequence (DNA): TGTGCCAGCAGCCAGGGACTAGCGGGAGATACGCAGTATTTT. This codes for CASSQGLAGDTQYF. The chain has TRBV9 and TRBJ2-3; 12 bases fit TRBD2. The V gene end was trimmed by 4 bases and the J gene end by 5 bases; junction bases not matched to a gene: 2. The CDR3 has 14 residues. Germline CDR1 and CDR2: SGDLS and YYNGEE.

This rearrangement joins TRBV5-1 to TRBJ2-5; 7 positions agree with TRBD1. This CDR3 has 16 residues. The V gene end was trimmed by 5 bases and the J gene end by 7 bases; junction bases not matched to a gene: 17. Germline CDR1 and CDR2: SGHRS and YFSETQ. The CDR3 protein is CASSNTLTGIHGTQYF. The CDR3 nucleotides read TGCGCCAGCAGTAATACACTGACAGGGATCCATGGGACCCAGTACTTC.

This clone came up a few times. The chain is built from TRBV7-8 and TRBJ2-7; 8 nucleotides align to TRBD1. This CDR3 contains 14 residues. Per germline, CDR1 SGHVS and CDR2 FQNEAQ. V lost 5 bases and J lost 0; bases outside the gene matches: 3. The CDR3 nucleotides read TGTGCCAGCAGCCGGACAGGGAACTCCTACGAGCAGTACTTC. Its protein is CASSRTGNSYEQYF.

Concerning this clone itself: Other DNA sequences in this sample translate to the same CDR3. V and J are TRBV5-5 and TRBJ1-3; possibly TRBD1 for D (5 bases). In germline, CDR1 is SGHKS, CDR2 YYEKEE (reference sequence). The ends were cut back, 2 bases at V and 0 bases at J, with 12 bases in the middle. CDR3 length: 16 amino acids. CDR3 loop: CASSLEQASSGNTIYF. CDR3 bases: TGTGCCAGCAGCTTAGAACAGGCGAGCTCTGGAAACACCATATATTTT.

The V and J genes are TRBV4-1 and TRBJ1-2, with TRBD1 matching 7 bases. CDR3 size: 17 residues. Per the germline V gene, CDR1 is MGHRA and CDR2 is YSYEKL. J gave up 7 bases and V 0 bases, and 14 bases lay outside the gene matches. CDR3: CASSQDFPQGEAGGYTF. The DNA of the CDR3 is TGCGCCAGCAGCCAAGACTTTCCCCAGGGGGAAGCGGGTGGCTACACCTTC.

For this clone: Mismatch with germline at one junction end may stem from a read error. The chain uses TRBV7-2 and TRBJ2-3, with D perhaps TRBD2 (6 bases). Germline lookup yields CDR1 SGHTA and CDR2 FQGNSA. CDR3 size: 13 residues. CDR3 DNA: TGTGCCAGCAGCTCACAGCCGGGGGATACGCGGTATTTT. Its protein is CASSSQPGDTRYF.

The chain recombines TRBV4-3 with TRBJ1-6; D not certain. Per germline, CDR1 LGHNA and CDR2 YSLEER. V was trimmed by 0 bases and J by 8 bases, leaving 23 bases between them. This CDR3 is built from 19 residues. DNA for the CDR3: TGCGCCAGCAGCCAAGAGGGCAGCCGCGATTGGTACGACGATTCACCCCTCCACTTT. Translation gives CASSQEGSRDWYDDSPLHF.

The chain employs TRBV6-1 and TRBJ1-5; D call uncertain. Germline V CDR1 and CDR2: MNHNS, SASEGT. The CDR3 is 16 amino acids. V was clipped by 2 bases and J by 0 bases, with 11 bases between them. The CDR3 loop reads CASSELPGYSNQPQHF. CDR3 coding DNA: TGTGCCAGCAGTGAACTCCCCGGTTATAGCAATCAGCCCCAGCATTTT.

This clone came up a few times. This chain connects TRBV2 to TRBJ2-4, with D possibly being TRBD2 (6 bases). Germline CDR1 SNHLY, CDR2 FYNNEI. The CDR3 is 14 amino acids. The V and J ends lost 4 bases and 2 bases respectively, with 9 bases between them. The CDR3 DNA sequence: TGTGCCAGCAGTGTGGAGGGACCCAAAAACATTCAGTACTTC. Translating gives CASSVEGPKNIQYF.

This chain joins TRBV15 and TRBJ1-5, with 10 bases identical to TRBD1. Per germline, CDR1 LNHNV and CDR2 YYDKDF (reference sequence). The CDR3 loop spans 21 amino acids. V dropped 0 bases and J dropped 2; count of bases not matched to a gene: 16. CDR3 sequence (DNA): TGTGCCACCAGCAGAGATCGGAGGGGGACAGGGGTTATTAGCGGCAATCAGCCCCAGCATTTT. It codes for CATSRDRRGTGVISGNQPQHF. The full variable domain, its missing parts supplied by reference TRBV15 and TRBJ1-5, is DAMVIQNPRYQVTQFGKPVTLSCSQTLNHNVMYWYQQKSSQAPKLLFHYYDKDFNNEADTPDNFQSRRPNTSFCFLDIRSPGLGDTAMYLCATSRDRRGTGVISGNQPQHFGDGTRLSIL.

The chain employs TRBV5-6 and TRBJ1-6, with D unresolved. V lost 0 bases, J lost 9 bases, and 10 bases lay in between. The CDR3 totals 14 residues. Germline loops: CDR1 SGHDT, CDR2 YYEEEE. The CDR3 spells CASSLEVGLSPLHF. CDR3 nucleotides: TGTGCCAGCAGCTTGGAAGTGGGCCTTTCACCCCTCCACTTT.

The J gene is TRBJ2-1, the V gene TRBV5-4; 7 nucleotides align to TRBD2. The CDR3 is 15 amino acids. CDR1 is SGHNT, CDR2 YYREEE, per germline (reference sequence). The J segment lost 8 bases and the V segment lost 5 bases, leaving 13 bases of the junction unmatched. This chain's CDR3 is CASRRDYTPWDEQFF. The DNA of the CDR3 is TGTGCCAGCAGGCGGGACTACACCCCGTGGGATGAGCAGTTCTTC.

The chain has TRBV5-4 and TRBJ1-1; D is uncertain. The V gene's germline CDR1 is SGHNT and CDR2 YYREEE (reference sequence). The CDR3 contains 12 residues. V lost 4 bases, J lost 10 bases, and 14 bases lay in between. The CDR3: CASSPPGKGAFF. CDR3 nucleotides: TGTGCCAGCAGCCCCCCGGGAAAAGGAGCTTTCTTT.

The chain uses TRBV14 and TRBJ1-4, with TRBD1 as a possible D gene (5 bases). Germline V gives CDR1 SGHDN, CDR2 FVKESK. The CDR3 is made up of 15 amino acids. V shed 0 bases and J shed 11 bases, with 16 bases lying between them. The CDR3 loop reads CASSQETGGAPKLFF. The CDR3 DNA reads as TGTGCCAGCAGCCAAGAAACAGGTGGGGCGCCGAAACTGTTTTTT.

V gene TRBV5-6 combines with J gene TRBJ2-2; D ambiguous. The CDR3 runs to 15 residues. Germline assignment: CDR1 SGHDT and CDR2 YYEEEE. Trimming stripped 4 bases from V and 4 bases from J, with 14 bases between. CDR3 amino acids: CASSPPFRSTGELFF. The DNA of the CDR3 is TGTGCCAGCAGCCCCCCGTTCAGGTCCACCGGGGAGCTGTTTTTT.

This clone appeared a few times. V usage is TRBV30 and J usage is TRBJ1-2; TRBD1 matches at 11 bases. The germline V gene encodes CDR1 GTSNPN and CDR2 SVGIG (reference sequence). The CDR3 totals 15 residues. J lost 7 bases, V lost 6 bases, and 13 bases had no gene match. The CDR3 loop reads CACPGTGGVGGGYTF. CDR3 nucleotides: TGTGCCTGCCCTGGGACAGGGGGAGTCGGGGGTGGCTACACCTTC.

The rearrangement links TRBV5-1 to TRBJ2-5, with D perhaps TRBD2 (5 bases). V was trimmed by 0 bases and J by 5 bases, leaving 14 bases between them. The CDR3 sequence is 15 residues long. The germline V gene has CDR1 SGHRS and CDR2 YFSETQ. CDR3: CASSLAGRGEETQYF. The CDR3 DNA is TGCGCCAGCAGCTTGGCAGGACGGGGAGAGGAGACCCAGTACTTC. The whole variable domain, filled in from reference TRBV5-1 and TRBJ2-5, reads KAGVTQTPRYLIKTRGQQVTLSCSPISGHRSVSWYQQTPGQGLQFLFEYFSETQRNKGNFPGRFSGRQFSNSRSEMNVSTLELGDSALYLCASSLAGRGEETQYFGPGTRLLVL.

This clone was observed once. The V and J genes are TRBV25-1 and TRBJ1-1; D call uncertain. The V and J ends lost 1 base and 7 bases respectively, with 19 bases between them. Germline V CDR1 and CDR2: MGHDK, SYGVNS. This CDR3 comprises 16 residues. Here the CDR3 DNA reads TGTGCCAGCAGTGAATCAGGCCGGCCATGGGAGGTTGAAGCTTTCTTT. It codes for CASSESGRPWEVEAFF.

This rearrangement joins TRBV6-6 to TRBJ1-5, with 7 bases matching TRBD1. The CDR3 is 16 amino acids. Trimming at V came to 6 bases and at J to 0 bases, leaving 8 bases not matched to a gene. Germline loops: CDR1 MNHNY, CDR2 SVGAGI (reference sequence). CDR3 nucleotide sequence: TGTGCCAGCAGGCCACCGGGGACAGCTAGCAATCAGCCCCAGCATTTT. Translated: CASRPPGTASNQPQHF.

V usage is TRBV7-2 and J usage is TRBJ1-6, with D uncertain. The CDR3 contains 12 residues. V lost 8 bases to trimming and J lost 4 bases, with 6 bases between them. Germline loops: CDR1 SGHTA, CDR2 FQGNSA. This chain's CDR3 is CASAGYNSPLHF. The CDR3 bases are TGTGCCAGCGCGGGGTATAATTCACCCCTCCACTTT. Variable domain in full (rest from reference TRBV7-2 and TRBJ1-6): GAGVSQSPSNKVTEKGKDVELRCDPISGHTALYWYRQSLGQGLEFLIYFQGNSAPDKSGLPSDRFSAERTGGSVSTLTIQRTQQEDSAVYLCASAGYNSPLHFGNGTRLTVT.

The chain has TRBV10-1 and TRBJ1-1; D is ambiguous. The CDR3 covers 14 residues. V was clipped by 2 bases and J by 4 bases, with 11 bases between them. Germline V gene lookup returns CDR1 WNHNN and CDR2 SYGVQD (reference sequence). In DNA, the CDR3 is TGCGCCAGCAGTGAGAACCTCGGGATCACTGAAGCTTTCTTT. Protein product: CASSENLGITEAFF.

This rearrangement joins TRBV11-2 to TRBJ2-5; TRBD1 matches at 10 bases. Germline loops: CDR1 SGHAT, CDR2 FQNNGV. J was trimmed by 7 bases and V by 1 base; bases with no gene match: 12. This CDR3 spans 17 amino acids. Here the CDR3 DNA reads TGTGCCAGCAGCTTAGGACAGGGGGCTTCGACCAGCGGGACCCAGTACTTC. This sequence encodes CASSLGQGASTSGTQYF.